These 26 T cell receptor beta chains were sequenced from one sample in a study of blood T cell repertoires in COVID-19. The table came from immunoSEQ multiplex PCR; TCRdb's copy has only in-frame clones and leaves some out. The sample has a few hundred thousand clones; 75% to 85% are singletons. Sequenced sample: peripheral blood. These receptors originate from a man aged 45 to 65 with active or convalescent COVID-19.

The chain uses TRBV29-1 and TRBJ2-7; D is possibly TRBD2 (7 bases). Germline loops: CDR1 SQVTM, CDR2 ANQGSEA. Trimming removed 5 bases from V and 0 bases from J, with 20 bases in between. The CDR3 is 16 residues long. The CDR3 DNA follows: TGCAGCGTTCGAGATGTCGGGGGGCGGGCCTCCTACGAGCAGTACTTC. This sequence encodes CSVRDVGGRASYEQYF.

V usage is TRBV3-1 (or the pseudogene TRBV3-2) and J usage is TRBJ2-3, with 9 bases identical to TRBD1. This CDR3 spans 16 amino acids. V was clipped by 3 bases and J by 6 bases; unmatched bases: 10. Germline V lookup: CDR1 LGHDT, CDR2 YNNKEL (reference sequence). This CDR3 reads CASSHHGTGPGDTQYF. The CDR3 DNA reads TGTGCCAGCAGCCACCACGGGACAGGGCCAGGGGATACGCAGTATTTT.

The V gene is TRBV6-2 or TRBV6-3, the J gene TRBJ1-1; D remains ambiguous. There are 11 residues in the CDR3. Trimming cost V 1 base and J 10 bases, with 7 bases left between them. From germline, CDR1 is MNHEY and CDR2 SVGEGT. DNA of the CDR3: TGTGCCAGCAGTTACTACTCGGGAGCTTTCTTT. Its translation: CASSYYSGAFF.

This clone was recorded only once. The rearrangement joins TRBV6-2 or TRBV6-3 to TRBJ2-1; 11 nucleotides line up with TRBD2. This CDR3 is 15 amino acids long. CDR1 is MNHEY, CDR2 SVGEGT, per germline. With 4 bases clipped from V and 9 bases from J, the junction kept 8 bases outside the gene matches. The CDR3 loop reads CASSSTLAGVAEQFF. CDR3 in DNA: TGTGCCAGCAGTTCCACACTAGCGGGAGTCGCTGAGCAGTTCTTC.

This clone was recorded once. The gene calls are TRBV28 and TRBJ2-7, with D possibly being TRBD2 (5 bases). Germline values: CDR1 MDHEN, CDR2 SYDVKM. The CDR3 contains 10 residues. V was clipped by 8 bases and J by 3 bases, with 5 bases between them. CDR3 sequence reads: CASRDYEQYF. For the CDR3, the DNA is TGTGCCAGCCGGGACTACGAGCAGTACTTC.

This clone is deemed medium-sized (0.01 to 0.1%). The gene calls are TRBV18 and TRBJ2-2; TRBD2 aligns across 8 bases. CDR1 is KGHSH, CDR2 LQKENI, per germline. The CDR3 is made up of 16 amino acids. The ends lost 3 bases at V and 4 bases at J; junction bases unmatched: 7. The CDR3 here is CASSPGTSGGTGELFF. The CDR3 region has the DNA TGTGCCAGCTCACCGGGGACCAGCGGGGGCACCGGGGAGCTGTTTTTT.

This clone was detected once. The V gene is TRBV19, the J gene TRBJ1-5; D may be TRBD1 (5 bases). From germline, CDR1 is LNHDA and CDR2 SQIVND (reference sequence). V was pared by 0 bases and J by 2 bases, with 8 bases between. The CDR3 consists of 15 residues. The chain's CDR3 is CASSIDRGGNQPQHF. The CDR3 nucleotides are TGTGCCAGTAGTATAGATCGGGGGGGCAATCAGCCCCAGCATTTT. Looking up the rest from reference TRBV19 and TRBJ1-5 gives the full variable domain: DGGITQSPKYLFRKEGQNVTLSCEQNLNHDAMYWYRQDPGQGLRLIYYSQIVNDFQKGDIAEGYSVSREKKESFPLTVTSAQKNPTAFYLCASSIDRGGNQPQHFGDGTRLSIL.

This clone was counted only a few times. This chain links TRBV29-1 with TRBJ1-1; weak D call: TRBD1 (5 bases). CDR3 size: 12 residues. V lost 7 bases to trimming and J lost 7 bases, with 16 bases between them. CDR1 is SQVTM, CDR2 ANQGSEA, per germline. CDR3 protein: CSGGSGADEAFF. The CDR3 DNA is TGCAGCGGGGGAAGTGGGGCAGATGAAGCTTTCTTT.

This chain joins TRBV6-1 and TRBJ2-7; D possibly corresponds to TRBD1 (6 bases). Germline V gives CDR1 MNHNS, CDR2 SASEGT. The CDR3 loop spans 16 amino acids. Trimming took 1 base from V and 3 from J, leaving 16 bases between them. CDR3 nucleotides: TGTGCCAGCAGTGAAGGGTGGGGGCAGGCTAACTACGAGCAGTACTTC. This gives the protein CASSEGWGQANYEQYF.

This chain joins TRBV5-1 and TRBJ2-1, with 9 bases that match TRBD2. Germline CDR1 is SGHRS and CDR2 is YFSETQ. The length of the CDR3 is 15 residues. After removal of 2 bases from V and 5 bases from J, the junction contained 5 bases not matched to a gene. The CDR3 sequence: CASSFGSGSHNEQFF. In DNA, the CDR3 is TGCGCCAGCAGCTTCGGTAGCGGGAGTCACAATGAGCAGTTCTTC.

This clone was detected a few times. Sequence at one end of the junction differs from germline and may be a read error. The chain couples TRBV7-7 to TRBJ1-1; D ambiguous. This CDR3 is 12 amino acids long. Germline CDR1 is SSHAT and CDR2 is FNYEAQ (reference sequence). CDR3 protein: CASSLARPRAFF. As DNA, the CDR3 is TGTGCTAGCAGCTTAGCGAGGCCGAGAGCTTTCTTT.

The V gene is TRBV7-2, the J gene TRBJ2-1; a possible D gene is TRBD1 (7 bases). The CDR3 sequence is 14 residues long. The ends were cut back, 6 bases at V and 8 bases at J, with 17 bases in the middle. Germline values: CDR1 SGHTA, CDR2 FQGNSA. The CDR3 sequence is CASRAVGGGDEQFF. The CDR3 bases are TGTGCCAGCAGGGCGGTCGGAGGGGGCGATGAGCAGTTCTTC.

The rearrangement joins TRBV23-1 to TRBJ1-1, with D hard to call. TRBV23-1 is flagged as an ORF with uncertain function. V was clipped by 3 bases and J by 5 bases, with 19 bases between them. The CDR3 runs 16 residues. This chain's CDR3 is CASSHICRPRKTEAFF. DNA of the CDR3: TGCGCCAGCAGTCATATATGCCGGCCCAGGAAGACTGAAGCTTTCTTT.

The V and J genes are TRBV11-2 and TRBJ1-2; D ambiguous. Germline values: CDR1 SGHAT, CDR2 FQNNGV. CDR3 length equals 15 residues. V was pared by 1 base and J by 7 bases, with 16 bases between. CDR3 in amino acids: CASSLAGRTGGGYTF. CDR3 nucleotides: TGTGCCAGCAGCTTAGCCGGACGGACTGGCGGTGGCTACACCTTC.

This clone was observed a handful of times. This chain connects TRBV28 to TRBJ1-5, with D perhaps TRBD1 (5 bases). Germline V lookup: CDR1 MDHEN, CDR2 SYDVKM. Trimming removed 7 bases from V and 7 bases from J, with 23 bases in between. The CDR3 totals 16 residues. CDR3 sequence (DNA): TGTGCCAGCACCCTATCAAGGGACCGGGGGGGGCAGCCCCAGCATTTT. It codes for CASTLSRDRGGQPQHF.

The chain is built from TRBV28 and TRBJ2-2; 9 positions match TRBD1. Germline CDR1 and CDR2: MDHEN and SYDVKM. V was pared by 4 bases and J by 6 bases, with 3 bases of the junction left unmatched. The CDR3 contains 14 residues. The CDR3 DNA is TGTGCCAGCAGTTCGGGACAGGGACCCGGGGAGCTGTTTTTT. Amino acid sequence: CASSSGQGPGELFF.

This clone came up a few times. DNA for the CDR3: TGTGCCACCGGGGCAGGGTATGATTCACCCCTCCACTTT. Amino acid sequence: CATGAGYDSPLHF. The chain has TRBV15 and TRBJ1-6; maybe TRBD1 (5 bases). CDR3 size: 13 residues. V was cut by 8 bases and J by 8 bases, with 13 bases left in between. Germline V gives CDR1 LNHNV, CDR2 YYDKDF (reference sequence).

The CDR3 is CASSFGTEAFF. The CDR3 DNA follows: TGTGCCAGCAGCTTCGGCACTGAAGCTTTCTTT. The chain is built from TRBV12-3 or TRBV12-4 and TRBJ1-1; D unclear. The CDR3 sequence is 11 residues long. V lost 6 bases and J 4 bases, leaving 6 bases between the germline ends.

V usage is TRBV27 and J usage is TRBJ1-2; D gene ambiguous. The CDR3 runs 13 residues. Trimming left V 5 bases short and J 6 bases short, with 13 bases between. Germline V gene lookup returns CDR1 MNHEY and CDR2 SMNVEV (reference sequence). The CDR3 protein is CASSPLSQDGYTF. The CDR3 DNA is TGTGCCAGCAGTCCACTCTCCCAGGATGGCTACACCTTC.

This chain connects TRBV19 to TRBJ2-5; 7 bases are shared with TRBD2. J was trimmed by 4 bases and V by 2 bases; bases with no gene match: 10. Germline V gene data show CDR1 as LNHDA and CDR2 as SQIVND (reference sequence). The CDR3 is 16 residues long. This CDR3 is CASSIPGAPGGETQYF. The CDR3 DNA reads TGTGCCAGTAGTATACCCGGCGCCCCGGGGGGAGAGACCCAGTACTTC.

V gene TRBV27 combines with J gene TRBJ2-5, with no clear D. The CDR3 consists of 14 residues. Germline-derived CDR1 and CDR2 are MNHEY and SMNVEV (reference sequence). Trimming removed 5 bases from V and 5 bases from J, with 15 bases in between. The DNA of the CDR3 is TGTGCCAGCAGTCGGTCCGCGCACGGGGAGACCCAGTACTTC. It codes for CASSRSAHGETQYF.

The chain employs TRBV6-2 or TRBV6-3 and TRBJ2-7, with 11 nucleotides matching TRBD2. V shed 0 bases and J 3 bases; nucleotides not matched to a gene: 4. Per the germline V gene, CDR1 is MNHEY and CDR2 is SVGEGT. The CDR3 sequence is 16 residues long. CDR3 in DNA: TGTGCCAGCAGTTACTCGAAGACTAGCGGGAACTACGAGCAGTACTTC. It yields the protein CASSYSKTSGNYEQYF.

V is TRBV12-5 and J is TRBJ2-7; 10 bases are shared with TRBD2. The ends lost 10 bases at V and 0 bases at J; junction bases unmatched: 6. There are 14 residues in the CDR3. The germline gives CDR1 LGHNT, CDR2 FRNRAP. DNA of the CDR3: TGTGCTACCCAGGCTAGCGGGAGCTCCTACGAGCAGTACTTC. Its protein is CATQASGSSYEQYF. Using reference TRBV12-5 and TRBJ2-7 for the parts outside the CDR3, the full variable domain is DARVTQTPRHKVTEMGQEVTMRCQPILGHNTVFWYRQTMMQGLELLAYFRNRAPLDDSGMPKDRFSAEMPDATLATLKIQPSEPRDSAVYFCATQASGSSYEQYFGPGTRLTVT.

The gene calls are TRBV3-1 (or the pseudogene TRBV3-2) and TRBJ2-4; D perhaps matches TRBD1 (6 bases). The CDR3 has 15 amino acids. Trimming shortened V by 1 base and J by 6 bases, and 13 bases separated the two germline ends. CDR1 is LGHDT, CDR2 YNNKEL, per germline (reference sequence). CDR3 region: CASSQGEVRGNIQYF. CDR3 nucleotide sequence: TGTGCCAGCAGCCAAGGAGAGGTCAGGGGAAACATTCAGTACTTC.

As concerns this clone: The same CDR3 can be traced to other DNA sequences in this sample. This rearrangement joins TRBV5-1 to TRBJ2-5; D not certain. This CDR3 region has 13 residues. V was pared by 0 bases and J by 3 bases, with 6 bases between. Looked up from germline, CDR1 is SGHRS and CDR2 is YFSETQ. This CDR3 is CASSLGGKETQYF. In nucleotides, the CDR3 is TGCGCCAGCAGCTTGGGCGGAAAAGAGACCCAGTACTTC.

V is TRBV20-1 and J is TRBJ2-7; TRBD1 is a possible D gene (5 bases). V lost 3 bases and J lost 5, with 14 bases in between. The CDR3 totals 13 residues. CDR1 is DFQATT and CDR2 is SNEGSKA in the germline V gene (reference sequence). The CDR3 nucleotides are TGCAGTGCTAGTCTCAGGGTGGGGCACGAGCAGTACTTC. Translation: CSASLRVGHEQYF.